This TCR beta chain was profiled in a study of blood T cell repertoires in COVID-19 (dated by TCRdb to about 2020). Background on the whole study: Samples from collaborators originated in the United States, Italy and Spain and spanned both the acute and convalescent phases of COVID-19. The prospective study material was composed of cDNA or gDNA derived from T cells, B-cell-depleted T cells, or PBMCs. Subjects who had been exposed to COVID-19, were actively infected with it, or had recovered from it provided the deeply sampled blood TCRbeta repertoires that made up the dataset. A de-identified subject ID, COVID-19 status, age in years and sex were almost always included in the sample metadata. The repertoires were made available in a free public database intended to serve as a resource for research on the immune response to SARS-CoV-2. Where available, HLA class I and class II types were taken from metadata supplied by the sample provider and were not determined by assay-based typing. Samples came from the ongoing ImmuneRACE study (first 160 participants) plus 1,254 subjects from 6 global collaborators.

TCRbeta CDR3 regions were amplified from genomic DNA by means of the immunoSEQ Assay, a bias-controlled multiplex PCR. Turning to the authors' computational methods: Nucleated cell counts per sample were estimated from amplification of reference gene primers within the assay. Sequence reads were collapsed and filtered to measure the absolute abundance of every unique TCRbeta CDR3 rearrangement. For each sample, productive Simpson clonality was calculated by taking the square root of Simpson's diversity index across productive rearrangements. Not all clones reach the TCRdb copy of this immuneACCESS table, which keeps in-frame sequences only. Checked studies attribute under half of the gap to unresolved V genes and leave the rest unexplained. V, J and clone size were drawn from that table, and D and trimming were deduced from the DNA. For this sample the table gives roughly 270,000 clones, of which around 84% were detected only once. Of the sample, about 5% is held by the ten largest clones.

The research as a whole found: The amount of clinical and demographic metadata varied by source and participant and was provided uncurated.

From the cysteine through the phenylalanine, the CDR3 covers 15 amino acids. The sequence is cut down to CDR3 DNA, 45 bases in frame from base 1. After removal of 6 bases from V and 7 bases from J, the junction retains 9 bases not matched to a gene. The CDR1 and CDR2 encoded by the germline V gene are MNHEY and SVGEGT. Enrolling through a virtual design, the prospective study's participants ranged in age from roughly 18 to 89 years and lived across roughly 24 United States geographic areas. In the prospective study, cohorts were assigned on the basis of participant-reported clinical history obtained from a screening survey and a study questionnaire. Exposed participants were defined as having been in contact with someone with a PCR-confirmed or clinician-diagnosed COVID-19 case within 2 weeks of study entry. In the prospective study, whole blood, serum and a nasopharyngeal or oropharyngeal swab were collected from each participant by mobile phlebotomists. Prospective study participants could optionally give additional blood draws and questionnaires over an approximately 2-month period. Prospective study blood samples were shipped either frozen or at room temperature before DNA extraction.

Of note for this clone: Its antigen has not been determined. No per-base quality is available; no much larger clone lies one base away.

The sequencing input was PBMCs or T cells enriched from blood (not recorded which). The chain was built from TRBV6-2 or TRBV6-3 and TRBJ2-1; the central 10 bases match TRBD1. The receptor's source is a man aged 35-49 years who had been exposed to COVID-19. At the DNA level, the sequence is TGTGCCAGCAGCGACCCGGGACAGGGGCGGAATGAGCAGTTCTTC. Translated, it gives CASSDPGQGRNEQFF.